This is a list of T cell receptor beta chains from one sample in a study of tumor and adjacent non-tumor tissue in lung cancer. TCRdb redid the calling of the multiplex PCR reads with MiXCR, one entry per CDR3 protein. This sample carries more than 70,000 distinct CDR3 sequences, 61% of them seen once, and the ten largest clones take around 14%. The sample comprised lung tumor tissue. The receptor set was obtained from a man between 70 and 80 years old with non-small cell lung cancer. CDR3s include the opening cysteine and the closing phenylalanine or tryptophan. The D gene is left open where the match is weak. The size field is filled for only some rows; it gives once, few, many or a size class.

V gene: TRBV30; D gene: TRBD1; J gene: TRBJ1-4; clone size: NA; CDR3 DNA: TGTGCCTGGAATCCGACAGGGCTGAATGAGAAACTGTTTTTT; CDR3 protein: CAWNPTGLNEKLFF
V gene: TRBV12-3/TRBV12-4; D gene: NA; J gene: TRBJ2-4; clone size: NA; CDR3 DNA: TGTGCCAGCAGTTTGGGCTGTTCAGCCAAAAACATTCAGTACTTC; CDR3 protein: CASSLGCSAKNIQYF
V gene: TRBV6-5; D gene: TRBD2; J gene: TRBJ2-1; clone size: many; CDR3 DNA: TGTGCCAGCAGTTATCCCGTAGCGGGAGGCTATGAGCAGTTCTTC; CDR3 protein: CASSYPVAGGYEQFF
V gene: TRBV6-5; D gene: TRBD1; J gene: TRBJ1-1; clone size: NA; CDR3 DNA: TGTGCCAGCAGTCAACCCGGGACAGGGCTCAGCGAAGCTCTCTTT; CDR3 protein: CASSQPGTGLSEALF
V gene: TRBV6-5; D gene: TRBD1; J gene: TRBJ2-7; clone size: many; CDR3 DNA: TGTGCCAGCAGCAAGATAGGGGGCCCGAGCACCCACGAGCAGTACTTC; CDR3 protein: CASSKIGGPSTHEQYF
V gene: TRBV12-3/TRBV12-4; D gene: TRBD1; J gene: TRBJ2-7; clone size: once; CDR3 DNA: TGTGCCAGCAGACCCATCAGACAGGGGCCCCAGTACGAGCAGTACTTC; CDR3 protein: CASRPIRQGPQYEQYF
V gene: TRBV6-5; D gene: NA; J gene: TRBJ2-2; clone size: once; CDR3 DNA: TGTGCCTGCAAACTCCAGGGAGACACCGGGGAGCTGTTTTTC; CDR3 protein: CACKLQGDTGELFF
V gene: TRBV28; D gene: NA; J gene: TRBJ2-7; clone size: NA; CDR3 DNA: TGTGTCAGCAGTACGGGACGGACGAGCTCCTACGTGCAGTACTTC; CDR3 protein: CVSSTGRTSSYVQYF
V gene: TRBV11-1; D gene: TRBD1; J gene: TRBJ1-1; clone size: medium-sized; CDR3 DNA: TGTGCCAGCAGCTTAGGGGACAGCCCACGTAGGACAGCAGCTTTCTTT; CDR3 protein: CASSLGDSPRRTAAFF
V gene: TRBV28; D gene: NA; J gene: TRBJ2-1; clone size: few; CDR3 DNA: TGTGCCAGCAGAACCTTCGGTGGTCAGAAGCCCTACAATGAGCAGTTCTTC; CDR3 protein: CASRTFGGQKPYNEQFF
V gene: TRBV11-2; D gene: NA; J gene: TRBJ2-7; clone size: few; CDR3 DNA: TGTGCCAGCAGCTTAGCAGAAGGGACAAGGACCTACGAGCAATACTTC; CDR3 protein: CASSLAEGTRTYEQYF
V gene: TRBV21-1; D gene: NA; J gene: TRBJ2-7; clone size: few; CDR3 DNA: TGTGCCAGCAGCAAAGATCGGGGGACCTACGAGCAGTACTTC; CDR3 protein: CASSKDRGTYEQYF
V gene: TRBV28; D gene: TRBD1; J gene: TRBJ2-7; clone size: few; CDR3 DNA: TGTGCCAGCAGCGTTCTCGGGACAGGGGGCTTCTACGAGCAGTACTTC; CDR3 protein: CASSVLGTGGFYEQYF
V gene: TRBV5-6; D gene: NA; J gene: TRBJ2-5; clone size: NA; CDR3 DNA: TGTGCCAGCAGCTTGGAGCATGGAGGAGTGCAAGAGACCCAGTACTTC; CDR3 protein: CASSLEHGGVQETQYF
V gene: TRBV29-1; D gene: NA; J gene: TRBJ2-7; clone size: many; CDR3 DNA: TGCAGCGTGGACAGAGGCTACGAGCAGTACTTC; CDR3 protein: CSVDRGYEQYF
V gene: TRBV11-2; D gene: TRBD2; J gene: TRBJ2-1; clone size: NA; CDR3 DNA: TGTGTCAGCATCGAGACTAGCGGGGAAGGCTACAATGAGCAGTTCTTC; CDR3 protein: CVSIETSGEGYNEQFF
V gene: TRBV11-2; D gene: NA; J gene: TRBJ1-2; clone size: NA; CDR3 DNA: TGTGCCAGCACCGTCCAAGGTATCTGCTACACCTTC; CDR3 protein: CASTVQGICYTF
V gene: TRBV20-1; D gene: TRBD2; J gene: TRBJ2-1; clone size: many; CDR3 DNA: TGCAGTGCTAGGATAGGAGCGGGGACCTACAATGAGCAGTTCTTC; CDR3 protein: CSARIGAGTYNEQFF
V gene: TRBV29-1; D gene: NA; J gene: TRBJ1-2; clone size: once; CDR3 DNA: TGCAGCGTCGTTGCCGCAAGCCTGACACACTATGGCTACACCTTC; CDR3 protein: CSVVAASLTHYGYTF
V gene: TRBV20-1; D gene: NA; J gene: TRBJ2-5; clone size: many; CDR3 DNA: TGCAGTGCCCTCCGGCCCCCAAGACGAGAGACCCAGTACTTC; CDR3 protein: CSALRPPRRETQYF
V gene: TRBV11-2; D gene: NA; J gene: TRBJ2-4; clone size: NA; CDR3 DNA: TGTGCCACCAGCTTAAGTAGACAAGGGTACGGGAACATTCAGTACTTC; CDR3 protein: CATSLSRQGYGNIQYF